This T cell receptor (beta chain) was found in a study of blood T cell repertoires in COVID-19. Across the whole study: Samples came from the United States, Italy and Spain, spanning acute and convalescent COVID-19. Sources were T cells, B-cell-depleted T cells, or PBMCs; the material itself was cDNA or gDNA.

In the original processing: Reference gene primer amplification gave estimated nucleated cell counts. The table came from immunoSEQ multiplex PCR; TCRdb's copy has only in-frame clones and leaves some out. V and J calls and clone size are copied from that table; D and trimming were computed from the DNA. The table lists approximately 240,000 clones, 82% of them singletons. V was shortened by 5 bases and J by 6 bases, with 18 bases between the two germline ends. CDR1 and CDR2 (germline): SNHLY, FYNNEI. The CDR3 contains 15 residues. This sequence was found in a woman over 75 with active or convalescent COVID-19. The sequenced material came from peripheral blood. The rearrangement joins TRBV2 to TRBJ2-3; D perhaps matches TRBD1 (6 bases). The DNA of the CDR3 is TGTGCCAGCAGTCGGGACAAAACCTCACATGATACGCAGTATTTT. The encoded protein is CASSRDKTSHDTQYF.